The rows below give T cell receptor beta chains drawn from one sample of a study of CD8+ T cells in alopecia areata. Assay used: immunoSEQ multiplex PCR; TCRdb lists only in-frame clones, some missing. The sample carries roughly 150,000 clones, 40% to 65% recorded once. The source material was CD8+ T cells sorted from blood, sampled at week 0. The receptors derive from a human donor with alopecia areata. The CDR3 runs from the conserved cysteine through the conserved F or W. A D gene is named only where the DNA matches it firmly. Only some rows state a clone size, as once, few, many or a class for expanded clones.

clone size: -; V gene: TRBV7-6; J gene: TRBJ2-3; D gene: -; CDR3 DNA: TGTGCCAGCAGCTTAGTAGAGGGGGGGCCTGGTGCGGATACGCAGTATTTT; CDR3 protein: CASSLVEGGPGADTQYF
clone size: few; V gene: TRBV9; J gene: TRBJ1-1; D gene: -; CDR3 DNA: TGTGCCAGCAGCGTAGAGTCGGATAACACTGAAGCTTTCTTT; CDR3 protein: CASSVESDNTEAFF
clone size: -; V gene: TRBV5-1; J gene: TRBJ2-7; D gene: -; CDR3 DNA: TGCGCCAGCAGCTCCTCCTACGAGCAGTACTTC; CDR3 protein: CASSSSYEQYF
clone size: -; V gene: TRBV20-1; J gene: TRBJ1-1; D gene: -; CDR3 DNA: TGCAGTGCTAGAGAGACGACACTAGCTTTCTTT; CDR3 protein: CSARETTLAFF
clone size: -; V gene: TRBV13; J gene: TRBJ2-3; D gene: TRBD2; CDR3 DNA: TGTGCCAGCAGCCGCGGGGGAGATACGCAGTATTTT; CDR3 protein: CASSRGGDTQYF
clone size: -; V gene: TRBV19; J gene: TRBJ1-1; D gene: -; CDR3 DNA: TGTGCCAGTGAGGTGAACACTGAAGCTTTCTTT; CDR3 protein: CASEVNTEAFF
clone size: -; V gene: TRBV29-1; J gene: TRBJ2-1; D gene: -; CDR3 DNA: TGCAGCGTTCCCCTGGTTAGTTCCTACAATGAGCAGTTCTTC; CDR3 protein: CSVPLVSSYNEQFF
clone size: -; V gene: TRBV6-5; J gene: TRBJ2-1; D gene: -; CDR3 DNA: TGTGCCAGCAGTTACTCGACTAGCAATGAGCAGTTCTTC; CDR3 protein: CASSYSTSNEQFF
clone size: few; V gene: TRBV16; J gene: TRBJ2-1; D gene: -; CDR3 DNA: TGTGCCAGCAGCCCGGCACTAGCAGGACGTTTCAATGAGCAGTTCTTC; CDR3 protein: CASSPALAGRFNEQFF
clone size: many; V gene: TRBV6-6; J gene: TRBJ2-1; D gene: -; CDR3 DNA: TGTGCCAGCAGTCGGCCTTACAATGAGCAGTTCTTC; CDR3 protein: CASSRPYNEQFF
clone size: -; V gene: TRBV7-2; J gene: TRBJ1-2; D gene: TRBD1; CDR3 DNA: TGTGCCAGCAGCTTAGGGGACAGCGGCTACACCTTC; CDR3 protein: CASSLGDSGYTF
clone size: -; V gene: TRBV20-1; J gene: TRBJ2-7; D gene: -; CDR3 DNA: TGCAGTGCTAGGAATAACGAGCAGTACTTC; CDR3 protein: CSARNNEQYF
clone size: -; V gene: TRBV5-1; J gene: TRBJ2-7; D gene: -; CDR3 DNA: TGCGCCAGCAGCTTGGGAGGCGGGCCCTCCTACGAGCAGTACTTC; CDR3 protein: CASSLGGGPSYEQYF
clone size: -; V gene: TRBV7-9; J gene: TRBJ2-7; D gene: -; CDR3 DNA: TGTGCCAGCAGCTTAGCAGGGTTTGGTCTGAACGAGCAGTACTTC; CDR3 protein: CASSLAGFGLNEQYF
clone size: once; V gene: TRBV7-2; J gene: TRBJ2-1; D gene: TRBD1; CDR3 DNA: TGTGCCAGCAGCTTAAAAGGCCAGGGGGCGCGGAATGAGCAGTTCTTC; CDR3 protein: CASSLKGQGARNEQFF
clone size: -; V gene: TRBV30; J gene: TRBJ1-2; D gene: -; CDR3 DNA: TGTGCCTGGAGCCCCTCGACAGGCTACTATGGCTACACCTTC; CDR3 protein: CAWSPSTGYYGYTF
clone size: -; V gene: TRBV7-9; J gene: TRBJ1-1; D gene: -; CDR3 DNA: TGTGCCGGCAGGACAGACCAGCGGACTGAAGCTTTCTTT; CDR3 protein: CAGRTDQRTEAFF
clone size: few; V gene: TRBV29-1; J gene: TRBJ1-2; D gene: TRBD1; CDR3 DNA: TGCAGCGTTGAACGGTCGGGACAGGGAAAAGGAGGCTATGGCTACACCTTC; CDR3 protein: CSVERSGQGKGGYGYTF
clone size: -; V gene: TRBV29-1; J gene: TRBJ1-2; D gene: -; CDR3 DNA: TGCAGCGTTGAAGATCATGCCCAGGGGCACTATGGCTACACCTTC; CDR3 protein: CSVEDHAQGHYGYTF
clone size: -; V gene: TRBV12-5; J gene: TRBJ2-3; D gene: -; CDR3 DNA: TGTGCTAGTGGTCCGCCTCTGAGTAAGCAGTATTTT; CDR3 protein: CASGPPLSKQYF
clone size: once; V gene: TRBV15; J gene: TRBJ2-2; D gene: TRBD1; CDR3 DNA: TGTGCCACCAGCCCGCCGCGACAGGGAGTCGGCGGGGAGCTGTTTTTT; CDR3 protein: CATSPPRQGVGGELFF
clone size: -; V gene: TRBV7-2; J gene: TRBJ1-6; D gene: -; CDR3 DNA: TGTGCCAGCAGCTTAGCCGGGAATAATTCACCCCTCCACTTT; CDR3 protein: CASSLAGNNSPLHF
clone size: few; V gene: TRBV30; J gene: TRBJ2-5; D gene: -; CDR3 DNA: TGTGCCGCCGACCAAGAGACCCAGTACTTC; CDR3 protein: CAADQETQYF
clone size: once; V gene: TRBV6-1; J gene: TRBJ2-2; D gene: TRBD2; CDR3 DNA: TGTGCCAGCAGTCAGAGCGGGAGAAACACCGGGGAGCTGTTTTTT; CDR3 protein: CASSQSGRNTGELFF
clone size: few; V gene: TRBV7-3; J gene: TRBJ1-2; D gene: -; CDR3 DNA: TGCGCCAGCAGCCAAACGGCAGGGAGGCATGGCTACACCTTC; CDR3 protein: CASSQTAGRHGYTF
clone size: -; V gene: TRBV30; J gene: TRBJ2-7; D gene: -; CDR3 DNA: TGTGCCTGGGGTTTAGAATCCTACGAGCAGTACTTC; CDR3 protein: CAWGLESYEQYF
clone size: -; V gene: TRBV29-1; J gene: TRBJ1-2; D gene: -; CDR3 DNA: TGCAGCGTTGAAGAAGACGGACTCCTCAAATTC; CDR3 protein: CSVEEDGLLKF
clone size: -; V gene: TRBV15; J gene: TRBJ2-7; D gene: TRBD1; CDR3 DNA: TGTGCCACCAGCAGGGAGAGACAGGGGAGGAACGAGCAGTACTTC; CDR3 protein: CATSRERQGRNEQYF
clone size: -; V gene: TRBV30; J gene: TRBJ1-1; D gene: -; CDR3 DNA: TGTGCCTGGAGTAGGGTGAACACTGAAGCTTTCTTT; CDR3 protein: CAWSRVNTEAFF
clone size: -; V gene: TRBV7-9; J gene: TRBJ2-1; D gene: -; CDR3 DNA: TGTGCCAGCAGCTTAGAAGTGGGATACAATGAGCAGTTCTTC; CDR3 protein: CASSLEVGYNEQFF
clone size: -; V gene: TRBV29-1; J gene: TRBJ1-2; D gene: TRBD1; CDR3 DNA: TGCAGCGTTTCACGCCCGGGACAGGGGATGGACTATGGCTACACCTTC; CDR3 protein: CSVSRPGQGMDYGYTF
clone size: -; V gene: TRBV5-1; J gene: TRBJ2-5; D gene: TRBD2; CDR3 DNA: TGCGCCAGCAGCTTGCCTTGGAGGCGGGGGGGCCTGGAGACCCAGTACTTC; CDR3 protein: CASSLPWRRGGLETQYF
clone size: -; V gene: TRBV4-3; J gene: TRBJ2-5; D gene: TRBD1; CDR3 DNA: TGCGCCAGCAGCCAGACAGGGGTTCCACAAGAGACCCAGTACTTC; CDR3 protein: CASSQTGVPQETQYF
clone size: once; V gene: TRBV9; J gene: TRBJ2-5; D gene: TRBD1; CDR3 DNA: TGTGCCAGCAGCGTAGCCGGGACAGGGCAAGAGACCCAGTACTTC; CDR3 protein: CASSVAGTGQETQYF
clone size: -; V gene: TRBV29-1; J gene: TRBJ1-1; D gene: -; CDR3 DNA: TGCAGCGCTCAGACAGGAAAGGGAGCTTTCTTT; CDR3 protein: CSAQTGKGAFF
clone size: -; V gene: TRBV29-1; J gene: TRBJ1-4; D gene: -; CDR3 DNA: TGCAGCGTTGACGGCGGAGATCGGATGGGCGAAAAACTGTTTTTT; CDR3 protein: CSVDGGDRMGEKLFF
clone size: few; V gene: TRBV5-4; J gene: TRBJ2-3; D gene: TRBD1; CDR3 DNA: TGTGCCAGCAGCTTAAGGGGGCGCAGCACAGATACGCAGTATTTT; CDR3 protein: CASSLRGRSTDTQYF
clone size: -; V gene: TRBV7-9; J gene: TRBJ2-7; D gene: -; CDR3 DNA: TGTGCCAGCAGCTCCGCGGCCGGATACTACGAGCAGTACTTC; CDR3 protein: CASSSAAGYYEQYF
clone size: -; V gene: TRBV28; J gene: TRBJ2-7; D gene: TRBD1; CDR3 DNA: TGTGCCAGCCGACAGGGGGCTGTCCATGGGGAGCAGTACTTC; CDR3 protein: CASRQGAVHGEQYF
clone size: few; V gene: TRBV27; J gene: TRBJ2-1; D gene: -; CDR3 DNA: TGTGCCAGCAGTGAATACGGACCCCAGGTTGAGCAGTTCTTC; CDR3 protein: CASSEYGPQVEQFF
clone size: few; V gene: TRBV9; J gene: TRBJ1-2; D gene: -; CDR3 DNA: TGTGCCAGCAGCCCCACCGGCAATGGCTACACCTTC; CDR3 protein: CASSPTGNGYTF
clone size: few; V gene: TRBV7-2; J gene: TRBJ1-1; D gene: -; CDR3 DNA: TGTGCCAGCAGCGGCGACAGTAACACTGAAGCTTTCTTT; CDR3 protein: CASSGDSNTEAFF
clone size: -; V gene: TRBV29-1; J gene: TRBJ1-2; D gene: -; CDR3 DNA: TGCAGCGTTGAACCCGGCCCTATGGGCGAGCTGAGCTATGGCTACACCTTC; CDR3 protein: CSVEPGPMGELSYGYTF
clone size: -; V gene: TRBV7-2; J gene: TRBJ2-2; D gene: TRBD2; CDR3 DNA: TGTGCCAGCAGCTTATCTAGCGGGGGTAACACCGGGGAGCTGTTTTTT; CDR3 protein: CASSLSSGGNTGELFF
clone size: few; V gene: TRBV4-1; J gene: TRBJ1-1; D gene: -; CDR3 DNA: TGCGCCAGCAGCCAAGAACGGGGGAACACTGAAGCTTTCTTT; CDR3 protein: CASSQERGNTEAFF
clone size: -; V gene: TRBV9; J gene: TRBJ1-6; D gene: TRBD1; CDR3 DNA: TGTGCCAGCAGCGCCGGACAGGCAAATTCACCCCTCCACTTT; CDR3 protein: CASSAGQANSPLHF
clone size: few; V gene: TRBV7-9; J gene: TRBJ1-4; D gene: -; CDR3 DNA: TGTGCCAGCAGCTCCAGAGAAACTAATGAAAAACTGTTTTTT; CDR3 protein: CASSSRETNEKLFF
clone size: few; V gene: TRBV29-1; J gene: TRBJ2-1; D gene: TRBD1; CDR3 DNA: TGCAGCGTCCTAACAGGGGGCTCCTACAATGAGCAGTTCTTC; CDR3 protein: CSVLTGGSYNEQFF